This T cell receptor (beta chain) stems from a study of CD8+ T cells in alopecia areata. Across the study: Treatment of the treated patients consisted of oral tofacitinib, 5 to 10 mg twice daily.

The CDR3 consists of 13 residues. Germline loops: CDR1 MNHEY, CDR2 SMNVEV (reference sequence). Trimming shortened V by 4 bases and J by 5 bases, and 9 bases separated the two germline ends. RNA was isolated and reverse transcribed to cDNA, the sequencing template. The assay was immunoSEQ multiplex PCR, and TCRdb's table has in-frame clones only and misses some. The sample has 150,000 or so clones; 40% to 50% are singletons. This clone was detected once. The sequencing sample was made of CD4+ T cells sorted from blood. This TCR came from a human donor with alopecia areata. The J gene is TRBJ2-1, the V gene TRBV27, with D possibly matching TRBD2 (5 bases). In nucleotides, the CDR3 is TGTGCCAGCAGTTCTTCCGGGAACAATGAGCAGTTCTTC. Translation: CASSSSGNNEQFF.